This record covers a single T cell receptor (beta chain). The CDR3 is made up of 14 amino acids. The V and J ends lost 5 bases and 0 bases respectively, with 9 bases between them. Germline V gene lookup returns CDR1 SEHNR and CDR2 FQNEAQ (reference sequence). This sample was taken from a study of blood T cells in healthy people across ages. Alongside a J-beta primer mix, a sample-barcoded 5' primer served in a second PCR lasting roughly 7 to 11 cycles. TCRdb ran MiXCR on the 5' RACE reads and lists one entry per CDR3 protein. Among about 1,600,000 distinct CDR3 sequences listed, 42% were seen once. V and J are TRBV7-9 and TRBJ2-3, with D possibly TRBD2 on 5 matching bases. The sequencing sample was made of blood. The sequence came from a woman aged 18-29 years in good health. CDR3 in amino acids: CASSARTSTDTQYF. In DNA, the CDR3 is TGTGCCAGCAGCGCCCGGACTAGCACAGATACGCAGTATTTT.